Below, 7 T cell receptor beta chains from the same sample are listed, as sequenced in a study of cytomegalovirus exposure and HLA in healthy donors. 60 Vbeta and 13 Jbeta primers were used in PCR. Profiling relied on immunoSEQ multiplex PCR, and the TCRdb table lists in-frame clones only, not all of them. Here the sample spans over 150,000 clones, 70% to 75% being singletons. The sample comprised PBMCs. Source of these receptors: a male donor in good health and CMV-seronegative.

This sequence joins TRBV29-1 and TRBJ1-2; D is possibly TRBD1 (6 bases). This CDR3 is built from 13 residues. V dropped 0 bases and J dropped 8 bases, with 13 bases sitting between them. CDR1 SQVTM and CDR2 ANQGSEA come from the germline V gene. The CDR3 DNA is TGCAGCGTTGAAGATACAGGGAATGAAGGCTACACCTTC. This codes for CSVEDTGNEGYTF. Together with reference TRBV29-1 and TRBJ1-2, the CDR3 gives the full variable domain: SAVISQKPSRDICQRGTSLTIQCQVDSQVTMMFWYRQQPGQSLTLIATANQGSEATYESGFVIDKFPISRPNLTFSTLTVSNMSPEDSSIYLCSVEDTGNEGYTFGSGTRLTVV.

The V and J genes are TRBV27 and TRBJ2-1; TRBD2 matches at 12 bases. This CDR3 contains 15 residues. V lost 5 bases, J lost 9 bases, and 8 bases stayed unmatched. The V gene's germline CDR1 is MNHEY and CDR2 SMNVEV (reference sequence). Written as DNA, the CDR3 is TGTGCCAGCAGTCGACTAGCGGGAGTTAACTCTGAGCAGTTCTTC. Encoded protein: CASSRLAGVNSEQFF.

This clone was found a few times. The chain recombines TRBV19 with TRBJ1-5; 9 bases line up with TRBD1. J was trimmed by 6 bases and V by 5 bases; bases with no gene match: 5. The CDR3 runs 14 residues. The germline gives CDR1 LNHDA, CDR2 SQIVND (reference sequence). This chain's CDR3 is CASSLRQGGQPQHF. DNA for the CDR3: TGTGCCAGTAGTCTCAGACAGGGGGGTCAGCCCCAGCATTTT.

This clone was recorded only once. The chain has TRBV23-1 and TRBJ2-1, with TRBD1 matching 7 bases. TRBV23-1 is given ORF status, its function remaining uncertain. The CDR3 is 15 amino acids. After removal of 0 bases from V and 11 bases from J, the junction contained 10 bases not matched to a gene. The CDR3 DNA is TGCGCCAGCAGTCAATCGCGGCAGGGGGATGGCAAGCAGTTCTTC. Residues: CASSQSRQGDGKQFF.

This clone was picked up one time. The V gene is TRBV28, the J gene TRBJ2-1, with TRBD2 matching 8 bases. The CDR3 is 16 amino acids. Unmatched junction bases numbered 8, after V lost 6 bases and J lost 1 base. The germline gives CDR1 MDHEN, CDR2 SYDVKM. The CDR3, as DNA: TGTGCCAGCAGATCGGCGAGCGGGAGTTCCTACAATGAGCAGTTCTTC. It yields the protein CASRSASGSSYNEQFF.

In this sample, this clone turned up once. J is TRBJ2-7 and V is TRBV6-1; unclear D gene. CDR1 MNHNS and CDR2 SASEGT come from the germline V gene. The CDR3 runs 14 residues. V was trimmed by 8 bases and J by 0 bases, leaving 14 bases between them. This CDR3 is CASLLISGSYEQYF. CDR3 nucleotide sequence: TGTGCCAGCTTATTAATTTCCGGCTCCTACGAGCAGTACTTC.

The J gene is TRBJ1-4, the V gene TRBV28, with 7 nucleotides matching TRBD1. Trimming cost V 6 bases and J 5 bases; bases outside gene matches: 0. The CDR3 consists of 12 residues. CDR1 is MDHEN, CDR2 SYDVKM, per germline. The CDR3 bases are TGTGCCAGCAGGACAGGGAATGAAAAACTGTTTTTT. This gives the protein CASRTGNEKLFF.